The next 27 T cell receptor beta chains were all read from a single sample in a study of beta chain features in type 1 diabetes. Study observations and caveats: Type 1 diabetes patients showed a moderate but significant shortening of TCRB CDR3s in all four CD4+ subsets.

No cognate antigen is known for these TCRs. Sequenced material consisted of expressed TCRB transcripts (all of the isolated RNA was reverse transcribed). Only in-frame clones appear in the TCRdb table, and some are missing; sequencing was by immunoSEQ multiplex PCR. The table records roughly 240,000 clones, roughly a quarter of them present only once. Sequenced input: naive CD4+ T cells from blood. These TCRs come from a woman in her 30s with type 1 diabetes.

In this sample, this clone turned up a few times. V usage is TRBV7-9 and J usage is TRBJ2-5, with TRBD1 matching over 7 bases. J lost 7 bases, V lost 6 bases, and 26 bases had no gene match. Germline V gene sequence: CDR1 SEHNR, CDR2 FQNEAQ (reference sequence). This CDR3 contains 19 residues. The CDR3 DNA follows: TGTGCCAGCAGACCTAAAAGGGGGACCCCGGATCTCAACAGGGGGACCCAGTACTTC. Protein: CASRPKRGTPDLNRGTQYF.

This clone has a handful of counts. The J gene is TRBJ2-1, the V gene TRBV4-1; the D is unclear. The V gene lost 1 base and the J gene lost 0 bases, with 10 bases spanning the gap. The CDR3 contains 16 residues. Germline V gene data show CDR1 as MGHRA and CDR2 as YSYEKL. The CDR3 region is CASSQGGRSSYNEQFF. The DNA for the CDR3 is TGCGCCAGCAGCCAAGGCGGTAGATCCTCCTACAATGAGCAGTTCTTC.

The sample holds a few counts of this clone. The V and J genes are TRBV7-8 and TRBJ2-7; 8 bases are a match to TRBD1. The germline V gene has CDR1 SGHVS and CDR2 FQNEAQ. J gave up 4 bases and V 5 bases, and 7 bases lay outside the gene matches. The CDR3 has 14 residues. CDR3 protein: CASSLDRVPYEQYF. DNA for the CDR3: TGTGCCAGCAGCCTGGACAGGGTCCCGTACGAGCAGTACTTC.

The chain couples TRBV29-1 to TRBJ1-1, with D tentatively TRBD1 (6 bases). In germline, CDR1 is SQVTM, CDR2 ANQGSEA. CDR3 length: 11 residues. Trimming pared 6 bases from V and 10 bases from J, leaving 15 bases between. CDR3 sequence: CSVQLQGVAFF. In nucleotides, the CDR3 is TGCAGCGTGCAACTACAGGGCGTAGCTTTCTTT.

This clone was recorded a few times. The gene calls are TRBV28 and TRBJ1-1; the D is unclear. Germline V gene sequence: CDR1 MDHEN, CDR2 SYDVKM. This CDR3 spans 10 amino acids. The V end was cut by 4 bases, the J end by 11 bases, with 8 bases between. This CDR3 is CASSSTAAFF. DNA of the CDR3: TGTGCCAGCAGTTCCACAGCCGCTTTCTTT.

The chain joins TRBV6-4 to TRBJ2-1; 8 bases align to TRBD2. There are 15 residues in the CDR3. Germline V CDR1 and CDR2: MRHNA, SNTAGT. The ends lost 6 bases at V and 1 base at J; junction bases unmatched: 5. The CDR3 region is CASSRLASSYNEQFF. In DNA, the CDR3 is TGTGCCAGCAGCCGACTAGCGTCTTCCTACAATGAGCAGTTCTTC.

There are a few counts of this clone. The chain has TRBV28 and TRBJ2-7; D is uncertain. Germline CDR1 MDHEN, CDR2 SYDVKM. Trimming removed 5 bases from V and 3 bases from J, with 8 bases in between. CDR3 length: 12 residues. DNA of the CDR3: TGTGCCAGCAGTGAGGCCCACTACGAGCAGTACTTC. Translation gives CASSEAHYEQYF. Full variable domain (outside the CDR3, taken from reference TRBV28 and TRBJ2-7): DVKVTQSSRYLVKRTGEKVFLECVQDMDHENMFWYRQDPGLGLRLIYFSYDVKMKEKGDIPEGYSVSREKKERFSLILESASTNQTSMYLCASSEAHYEQYFGPGTRLTVT.

As DNA, the CDR3 is TGTGCCAGCACAGTGACAGGGGGCCCCTACGAGCAGTACTTC. Amino acids: CASTVTGGPYEQYF. The J gene is TRBJ2-7, the V gene TRBV6-1; 10 bases match TRBD1. V dropped 7 bases and J dropped 2; count of bases not matched to a gene: 5. Germline CDR1 reads MNHNS; CDR2 reads SASEGT. This CDR3 contains 14 residues.

This chain links TRBV29-1 with TRBJ2-3; D is possibly TRBD2 (5 bases). Germline V CDR1 and CDR2: SQVTM, ANQGSEA. Between the trimmed V and J ends, which lost 3 bases and 6 bases, there was a span of 16 bases. This CDR3 comprises 14 residues. CDR3 sequence reads: CSVESPSGGDTQYF. The CDR3 nucleotides are TGCAGCGTTGAGAGTCCCTCTGGCGGGGATACGCAGTATTTT.

This clone has only a few counts. This rearrangement joins TRBV4-1 to TRBJ2-7; perhaps TRBD2 as D (5 bases). Germline V gene data show CDR1 as MGHRA and CDR2 as YSYEKL. The V end was cut by 0 bases, the J end by 4 bases, with 10 bases between. This CDR3 spans 14 amino acids. This CDR3 is CASSQDPSTYEQYF. The CDR3 DNA sequence: TGCGCCAGCAGCCAAGATCCTAGCACGTACGAGCAGTACTTC.

The rearrangement uses TRBV18 and TRBJ2-5, with D hard to call. The germline CDR1 and CDR2 sequences are KGHSH and LQKENI. The V end lost 4 bases, the J end lost 4 bases, and 7 bases lay between the germline ends. The CDR3 length is 12 residues. The CDR3 sequence: CASSHGRETQYF. The CDR3 nucleotides are TGTGCCAGCTCACATGGGCGAGAGACCCAGTACTTC.

This rearrangement joins TRBV30 to TRBJ1-2; possibly TRBD1 for D (6 bases). V was shortened by 7 bases and J by 4 bases, with 22 bases between the two germline ends. The CDR3 has 15 residues. CDR1 and CDR2 (germline): GTSNPN, SVGIG (reference sequence). CDR3 DNA sequence: TGTGCCTATTCGTCCGGGACACAAGGGGTCTATGGCTACACCTTC. The encoded protein is CAYSSGTQGVYGYTF. Drawing the rest from reference TRBV30 and TRBJ1-2, the complete variable domain is SQTIHQWPATLVQPVGSPLSLECTVEGTSNPNLYWYRQAAGRGLQLLFYSVGIGQISSEVPQNLSASRPQDRQFILSSKKLLLSDSGFYLCAYSSGTQGVYGYTFGSGTRLTVV.

In this sample, this clone turned up a few times. The V and J genes are TRBV4-1 and TRBJ2-3; 10 nucleotides agree with TRBD1. Germline CDR1 and CDR2: MGHRA and YSYEKL. V shed 4 bases, J shed 0 bases, and the junction held 1 base outside the gene matches. The CDR3 loop spans 15 amino acids. The CDR3 sequence: CASSRQGASTDTQYF. In DNA, the CDR3 is TGCGCCAGCAGCCGACAGGGGGCCAGCACAGATACGCAGTATTTT.

V usage is TRBV4-1 and J usage is TRBJ2-5; D remains ambiguous. The germline gives CDR1 MGHRA, CDR2 YSYEKL. The CDR3 is 13 residues long. The V gene lost 0 bases and the J gene lost 2 bases, with 4 bases spanning the gap. CDR3 in DNA: TGCGCCAGCAGCCAAGACGGTCAAGAGACCCAGTACTTC. This sequence encodes CASSQDGQETQYF.

This clone occurred a few times. The rearrangement uses TRBV11-3 and TRBJ2-6; 12 positions match TRBD1. The V segment lost 5 bases and the J segment 2 bases; nucleotides outside the gene matches: 4. Germline V gene lookup returns CDR1 SGHNT and CDR2 YENEEA. The CDR3 has 17 amino acids. Here the CDR3 DNA reads TGTGCCAGCAGCGCGGGACAGGGGGCTGCTGGGGCCAACGTCCTGACTTTC. Its protein is CASSAGQGAAGANVLTF.

A remark on this clone: This same CDR3 is encoded by further DNA sequences in the sample. This chain uses TRBV5-1 with TRBJ1-1; unclear D gene. This CDR3 contains 13 residues. V lost 0 bases, J lost 1 base, and 4 bases lay in between. The germline V gene encodes CDR1 SGHRS and CDR2 YFSETQ. This chain's CDR3 is CASSLGANTEAFF. CDR3 nucleotides: TGCGCCAGCAGCTTGGGGGCGAACACTGAAGCTTTCTTT.

Only a few counts were recorded for this clone. The chain combines TRBV29-1 with TRBJ2-7; possibly TRBD1 for D (8 bases). Between the trimmed V and J ends, which lost 6 bases and 6 bases, there was a span of 21 bases. This CDR3 has 14 residues. Germline values: CDR1 SQVTM, CDR2 ANQGSEA. As DNA, the CDR3 is TGCAGCGTGGGGGAATACAGGGGGGGAAGCGAGCAGTACTTC. Translated: CSVGEYRGGSEQYF.

This chain uses TRBV9 with TRBJ2-5; 8 positions agree with TRBD2. CDR1 is SGDLS, CDR2 YYNGEE, per germline. There are 15 residues in the CDR3. V shed 0 bases, J shed 1 base, and the junction held 2 bases outside the gene matches. Written as DNA, the CDR3 is TGTGCCAGCAGCGTAGCGGGAGGGCCCCAAGAGACCCAGTACTTC. Translated, it gives CASSVAGGPQETQYF.

This rearrangement joins TRBV4-1 to TRBJ2-1; D remains unclear. Germline V gene sequence: CDR1 MGHRA, CDR2 YSYEKL. The germline V and J ends were trimmed by 2 bases and 0 bases, with 14 bases remaining between them. This CDR3 spans 17 amino acids. This CDR3 is CASSQYFVPRSYNEQFF. CDR3 DNA: TGCGCCAGCAGCCAATATTTCGTCCCTCGCTCCTACAATGAGCAGTTCTTC.

This sequence joins TRBV18 and TRBJ1-2, with D perhaps TRBD1 (5 bases). From germline, CDR1 is KGHSH and CDR2 LQKENI. Trimming cost V 4 bases and J 4 bases, with 10 bases left between them. There are 13 residues in the CDR3. The CDR3 is CASSLEGLYGYTF. In DNA, the CDR3 is TGTGCCAGCTCACTGGAGGGGCTCTATGGCTACACCTTC.

J is TRBJ2-1 and V is TRBV18, with TRBD2 identical over 13 bases. Germline CDR1 is KGHSH and CDR2 is LQKENI. The CDR3 is 16 amino acids. Trimming removed 3 bases from V and 4 bases from J; junction bases left unmatched: 3. CDR3 DNA sequence: TGTGCCAGCTCACCTGGACTAGCGGGAGCTTACAATGAGCAGTTCTTC. It encodes CASSPGLAGAYNEQFF.

V usage is TRBV2 and J usage is TRBJ2-3, with a weak D call TRBD2 (5 bases). The CDR3 has 13 amino acids. Trimming left V 7 bases short and J 6 bases short, with 14 bases between. Germline loops: CDR1 SNHLY, CDR2 FYNNEI. For the CDR3, the DNA is TGTGCCAGCACCAGCGGAGCGCCCGATACGCAGTATTTT. Protein sequence: CASTSGAPDTQYF.

This clone was seen a handful of times. V is TRBV29-1 and J is TRBJ2-1; 9 bases match TRBD2. The CDR3 consists of 15 residues. Germline-derived CDR1 and CDR2 are SQVTM and ANQGSEA. V dropped 6 bases and J dropped 4; count of bases not matched to a gene: 10. The CDR3 reads CSVTPGTSRYNEQFF. The CDR3 nucleotides are TGCAGCGTGACACCCGGGACTAGCCGTTACAATGAGCAGTTCTTC.

This clone was seen only a few times. This chain uses TRBV19 with TRBJ2-2; 8 bases align to TRBD1. With 8 bases clipped from V and 5 bases from J, the junction kept 7 bases outside the gene matches. CDR3 size: 14 residues. CDR1 and CDR2 (germline): LNHDA, SQIVND (reference sequence). CDR3 sequence reads: CASLTGAATGELFF. In DNA, the CDR3 is TGTGCCAGTCTGACAGGGGCCGCGACCGGGGAGCTGTTTTTT. Using reference TRBV19 and TRBJ2-2 for the parts outside the CDR3, the full variable domain is DGGITQSPKYLFRKEGQNVTLSCEQNLNHDAMYWYRQDPGQGLRLIYYSQIVNDFQKGDIAEGYSVSREKKESFPLTVTSAQKNPTAFYLCASLTGAATGELFFGEGSRLTVL.

The rearrangement joins TRBV2 to TRBJ2-7; TRBD2 aligns across 11 bases. The CDR3 extends over 14 amino acids. V was pared by 5 bases and J by 4 bases, with 4 bases of the junction left unmatched. CDR1 SNHLY and CDR2 FYNNEI come from the germline V gene. The CDR3, as DNA: TGTGCCAGCAGTCCAACTAGCGGGAGTTACGAGCAGTACTTC. Protein sequence: CASSPTSGSYEQYF.

The J gene is TRBJ2-3, the V gene TRBV11-1; no clear D gene. Trimming stripped 6 bases from V and 0 bases from J, with 4 bases between. Germline CDR1 is SGHAT and CDR2 is FQDESV (reference sequence). The CDR3 spans 12 residues. The chain's CDR3 is CASSLSTDTQYF. CDR3 bases: TGTGCCAGCAGTCTCAGCACAGATACGCAGTATTTT.

The rearrangement uses TRBV9 and TRBJ2-2; 7 bases are a match to TRBD1. This CDR3 is 14 amino acids long. With 0 bases clipped from V and 6 bases from J, the junction kept 2 bases outside the gene matches. The germline gives CDR1 SGDLS, CDR2 YYNGEE. In nucleotides, the CDR3 is TGTGCCAGCAGCGTAGGTGACAGGGCCGGGGAGCTGTTTTTT. The encoded protein is CASSVGDRAGELFF.